This T cell receptor beta chain was recovered during a study of CD8 T cells in Susac syndrome. CDR3 length equals 15 residues. In germline, CDR1 is SGHNT, CDR2 YYREEE (reference sequence). V was pared by 3 bases and J by 2 bases, with 4 bases of the junction left unmatched. TCR beta sequences were obtained from blood CD8+ and CD4+ T cells. Random hexamers served to reverse transcribe about 0.5 to 1 ug RNA. Multiplex immunoSEQ PCR targeted 54 Vbeta and 13 Jbeta TCR beta segments. One entry per CDR3 protein results from TCRdb running MiXCR on the immunoSEQ multiplex PCR reads. The table shows about 150,000 distinct CDR3 sequences, with 95% occurring only once.

Sequencing was carried out using CD4+ T cells from PBMCs. The gene calls are TRBV5-4 and TRBJ2-1, with TRBD1 identical over 8 bases. This clonotype was sampled from a human donor with Susac syndrome. For the CDR3, the DNA is TGTGCCAGCAGCTCCGGGACAGGAGCCTACAATGAGCAGTTCTTC. This translates into CASSSGTGAYNEQFF.